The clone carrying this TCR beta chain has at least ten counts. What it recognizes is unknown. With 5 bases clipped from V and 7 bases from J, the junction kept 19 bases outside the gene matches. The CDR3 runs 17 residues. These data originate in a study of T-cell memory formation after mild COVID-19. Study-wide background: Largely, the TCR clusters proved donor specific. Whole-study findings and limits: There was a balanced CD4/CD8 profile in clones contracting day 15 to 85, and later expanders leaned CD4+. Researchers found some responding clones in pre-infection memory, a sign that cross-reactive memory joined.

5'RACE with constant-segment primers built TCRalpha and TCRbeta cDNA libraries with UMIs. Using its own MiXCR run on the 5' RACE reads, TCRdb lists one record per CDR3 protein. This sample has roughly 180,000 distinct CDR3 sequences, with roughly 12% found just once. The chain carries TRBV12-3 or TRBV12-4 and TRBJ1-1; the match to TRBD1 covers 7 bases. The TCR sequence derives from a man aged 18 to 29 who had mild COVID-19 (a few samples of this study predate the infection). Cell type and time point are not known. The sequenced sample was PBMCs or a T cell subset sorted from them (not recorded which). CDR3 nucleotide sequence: TGTGCCAGCAGTGACCCAGGGGGAAAAGGGCTCAGCGGTGAAGCTTTCTTT. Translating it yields CASSDPGGKGLSGEAFF.